This TCR beta chain stems from a study of T-cell memory formation after mild COVID-19. Germline lookup yields CDR1 SNHLY and CDR2 FYNNEI. Trimming at V came to 7 bases and at J to 6 bases, leaving 8 bases not matched to a gene. CDR3 length: 13 amino acids. Details on this clonotype: The target antigen is unknown.

Findings of the study overall: CD4+ bias marked clones expanding day 15 to 37, unlike balanced contracting clones. Cross-reactive memory apparently joined, as some responding clones appeared in pre-infection memory.

TCRdb re-called the 5' RACE reads through MiXCR, storing one row per CDR3 protein. The table records more than 150,000 distinct CDR3 sequences, 20% to 25% of them present only once. V usage is TRBV2 and J usage is TRBJ2-5; 7 bases fit TRBD1. Sequences were obtained from PBMCs or a T cell subset sorted from them (not recorded which). This receptor was obtained from an adult woman who had mild COVID-19 (a few samples of this study predate the infection). Cell type and time point are not known. In nucleotides, the CDR3 is TGTGCCAGCACTCCGGGACAGACGCAGACCCAGTACTTC. It yields the protein CASTPGQTQTQYF.